There are many counts of the clone carrying this T cell receptor beta chain. This CDR3 is built from 16 residues. Deletions cut 6 bases from V and 2 bases from J, with 14 bases between. The study amplified TCR beta CDR3 regions using RNA transcripts. An opening RT-PCR round employed HTBI primers and preceded a second-round multiplex PCR. MiXCR, run by TCRdb on the multiplex PCR reads, gives a single entry per CDR3 protein. The table shows over a million distinct CDR3 sequences, with about two fifths occurring only once. This sample stems from a study of Graves' ophthalmopathy and Graves' hyperthyroidism.

This TCR came from an adult man with Graves' hyperthyroidism. The chain has TRBV12-3 or TRBV12-4 and TRBJ2-6; D is perhaps TRBD1 or TRBD2 (6 bases each). Sequenced input: peripheral blood or thyroid tissue (not recorded which). The CDR3, as DNA: TGTGCCAGCAGACATCCAAGGGGGGCTGGGGCCAACGTCCTGACTTTC. It specifies CASRHPRGAGANVLTF.